This section outlines one T cell receptor (beta chain) sequence together with its context. Additional DNA sequences in this sample encode the identical CDR3. The germline V gene encodes CDR1 MDHEN and CDR2 SYDVKM. V dropped 6 bases and J dropped 1 base, with 6 bases sitting between them. The CDR3 is 13 residues long. This entry belongs to a study of blood T cell repertoires in COVID-19. Overall study context: Sources were T cells, B-cell-depleted T cells, or PBMCs; the material itself was cDNA or gDNA.

This table comes from immunoSEQ multiplex PCR, and its TCRdb copy is limited to in-frame clones, with some not included. The table shows 80,000 to 100,000 clones, with roughly nine tenths occurring only once. Sequenced sample: peripheral blood. This rearrangement joins TRBV28 to TRBJ2-2; D is possibly TRBD1 (5 bases). The clonotype was recovered from a woman aged 45-59 years with active or convalescent COVID-19. This CDR3 reads CASRTGNTGELFF. The CDR3 region has the DNA TGTGCCAGCAGAACAGGGAACACCGGGGAGCTGTTTTTT. Complete variable domain (other parts from reference TRBV28 and TRBJ2-2): DVKVTQSSRYLVKRTGEKVFLECVQDMDHENMFWYRQDPGLGLRLIYFSYDVKMKEKGDIPEGYSVSREKKERFSLILESASTNQTSMYLCASRTGNTGELFFGEGSRLTVL.